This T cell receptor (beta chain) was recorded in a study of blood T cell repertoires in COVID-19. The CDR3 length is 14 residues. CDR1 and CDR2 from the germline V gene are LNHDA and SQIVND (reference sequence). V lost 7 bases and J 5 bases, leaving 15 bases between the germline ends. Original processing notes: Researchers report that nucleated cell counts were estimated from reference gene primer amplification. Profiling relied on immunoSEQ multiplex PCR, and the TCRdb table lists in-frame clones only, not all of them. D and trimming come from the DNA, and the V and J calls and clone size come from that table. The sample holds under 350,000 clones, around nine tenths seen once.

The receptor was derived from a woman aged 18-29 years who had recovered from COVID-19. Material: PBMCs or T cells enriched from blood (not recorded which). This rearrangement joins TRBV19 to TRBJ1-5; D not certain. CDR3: CASTPRTEDQPQHF. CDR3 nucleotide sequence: TGTGCCAGTACCCCCCGGACTGAAGATCAGCCCCAGCATTTT.